Included here is one T cell receptor (beta chain) sequence, with context. This clonotype was counted between two and nine times. Its antigen target is currently unknown. Base qualities were left out, and no much larger clone turns up one base away. The TCR beta CDR3 regions were amplified from RNA transcripts. The TCR CDR3 was subjected to a first round of RT-PCR using the HTBI primer set and the Qiagen OneStep RT-PCR kit. Libraries were constructed in a second round of multiplex PCR, after which size selection and purification were carried out. The libraries were sequenced on an Illumina HiSeq2000 using paired-end 100 bp reads. In the original analysis: SOAPnuke was used to process the raw data, removing reads that contained adapters or uncalled bases, had a mean Phred below 15, or lacked an exact match to the constant primer or identifier. High-quality paired reads were merged with COPE v1.2.5, and unique nucleotide sequences were defined as clonotypes. MiTCR v1.1 was used to align the clonotypes against IMGT TRBV, TRBD and TRBJ reference segments. The analysis included only V-J combinations with a frequency above 0.0001, which together covered approximately 99% of the repertoires. The TCS score was defined as F50 (clonal expansion) divided by E x V (chaos), with BLOSUM62-based TCRdist calculated between CDR3 peptides within each V-J. Welch's t-statistics and random forest reduced roughly 530 V-J features to 10 to 15, which were used in a naive Bayes classifier (R e1071). TCRdb handled the public reads itself, with Q25 trimming in fastp and clone calling in MiXCR, and kept productive beta chains. Rows with a matching CDR3 protein are joined into one entry that keeps the most common DNA and genes. The V and J calls and clone size are TCRdb's, not the authors'. Here the sample has hundreds of thousands of distinct CDR3 sequences; 15% to 19% occur a single time. 7.5% to 8% of the sample belongs to the ten largest clones.

The germline V gene encodes CDR1 GTSNPN and CDR2 SVGIG (reference sequence). Cut back by 1 base and 7 bases, the V and J ends lie 2 bases apart. Including the terminal cysteine and phenylalanine, the CDR3 comprises 11 residues. The entry retains the CDR3 DNA only, 33 bases that are in frame from base 1. This sample is part of a study of T cells in Graves' hyperthyroidism and ophthalmopathy (dated by TCRdb to the late 2010s). About the study as a whole: Peripheral blood was collected at initial diagnosis, before any treatment. Following sampling, methimazole starting at 30 mg daily was given to hyperthyroidism patients, and high-dose intravenous methylprednisolone was given to ophthalmopathy patients. Whether ophthalmopathy could be predicted prospectively was tested in an independent validation cohort made up of approximately 19 hyperthyroidism patients plus 17 patients who later progressed to ophthalmopathy. For training and testing, the approximately 92 patients in the discovery cohort were randomly divided in a 7:3 ratio. The study also compared thyroid tissue and blood T-cell repertoires from a handful of Graves' hyperthyroidism patients. TCR Vbeta CDR3 sequencing of some 140 peripheral blood samples (more than 40 ophthalmopathy, about 75 hyperthyroidism and some 17 progressor patients) is reported in the paper. To identify TCR V-J signatures that set the groups apart, the researchers used a discovery cohort of about a hundred patients, made up of about 44 with Graves' ophthalmopathy and 55 to 65 with stable Graves' hyperthyroidism. General study outcomes and caveats: Most expanded thyroid clonotypes (frequency above 0.001) were also detected in blood, a finding suggesting that blood repertoires may reflect thyroid immune responses. In validation, the model predicted progression to ophthalmopathy a median of roughly 6.5 months before onset, with roughly 71% sensitivity and 72.22% specificity. In cross-validation, a model built on a 13 V-J signature told ophthalmopathy apart from stable hyperthyroidism with 85% to 90% sensitivity and roughly 81% specificity, and in testing the same model reached 80%/75%. Sample size was not statistically predetermined, and blinding of investigators to group allocation was not performed.

A patient counted as having stable Graves' hyperthyroidism if no progression to ophthalmopathy occurred over 18 months of follow-up. Hyperthyroidism patients were aged 18 to 65 years and newly diagnosed, with disease duration of less than 2 months. Exclusion was applied to patients with uncontrolled infections, other autoimmune diseases, pregnancy or lactation. Clinical symptoms, serum thyroxine and TRAb, thyroid ultrasound, and orbital computed tomography formed the basis for the diagnoses. PBMCs were separated from about 10 ml of fresh peripheral blood using Ficoll-Paque density gradient centrifugation. Total RNA was extracted with Trizol reagent, and quality was checked on an Agilent 2100 Bioanalyzer.

The TCR originated in a woman younger than 30 with Graves' hyperthyroidism. The chain was built from TRBV30 and TRBJ1-6; the D segment cannot be called with confidence. Sample: blood. The nucleotides read TGTGCCTGGAGTGAAAATTCACCCCTCCACTTT. Its protein is CAWSENSPLHF.